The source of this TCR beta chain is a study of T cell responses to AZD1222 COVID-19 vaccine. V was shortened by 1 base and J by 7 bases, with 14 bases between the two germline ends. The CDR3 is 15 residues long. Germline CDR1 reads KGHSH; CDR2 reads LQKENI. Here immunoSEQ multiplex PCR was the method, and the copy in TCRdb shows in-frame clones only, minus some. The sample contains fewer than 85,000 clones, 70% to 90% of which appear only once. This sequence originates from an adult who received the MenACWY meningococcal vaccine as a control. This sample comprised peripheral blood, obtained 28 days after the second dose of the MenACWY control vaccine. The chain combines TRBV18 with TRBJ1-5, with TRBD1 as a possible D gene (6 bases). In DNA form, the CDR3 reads TGTGCCAGCTCACCACTAGACAGGCCCGGCCAGCCCCAGCATTTT. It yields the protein CASSPLDRPGQPQHF.